This entry lists 5 T cell receptor beta chains sequenced from one sample in a study of T cells in Graves' hyperthyroidism and ophthalmopathy. TCR beta CDR3 regions were amplified from RNA transcripts. Using the HTBI primer set, a first-round RT-PCR was run on the TCR CDR3. A single record per CDR3 protein comes from TCRdb applying MiXCR to the multiplex PCR reads. Here the sample spans fewer than 250,000 distinct CDR3 sequences, 16% being singletons. What was sequenced was blood. The receptor source for this set is a young woman with Graves' ophthalmopathy.

This clonotype appeared a few times. The V call is TRBV5-8, the J call TRBJ2-7, with 7 bases identical to TRBD2. The CDR3 contains 15 residues. V was clipped by 4 bases and J by 5 bases; unmatched bases: 12. Germline CDR1 is SGHTS and CDR2 is YDEGEE. This CDR3 reads CASSLGRATSNEQYF. Written as DNA, the CDR3 is TGTGCCAGCAGCCTCGGAAGGGCGACTAGCAACGAGCAGTACTTC.

This clonotype occurred many times. The chain recombines TRBV5-1 with TRBJ1-2; 7 nucleotides match TRBD1. V was clipped by 4 bases and J by 6 bases; unmatched bases: 9. This CDR3 spans 14 amino acids. The germline V gene has CDR1 SGHRS and CDR2 YFSETQ. The CDR3 loop reads CASSPLTGVHGYTF. CDR3 bases: TGCGCCAGCAGCCCCCTAACAGGGGTTCATGGCTACACCTTC.

In its sample, this clonotype was seen many times. For the CDR3, the DNA is TGTGCCAGCAGTTTATCGGGAGCGTCCTACGAGCAGTACTTC. Amino acids: CASSLSGASYEQYF. The chain has TRBV28 and TRBJ2-7, with TRBD2 as a possible D gene (6 bases). This CDR3 has 14 amino acids. The germline CDR1 and CDR2 sequences are MDHEN and SYDVKM. The ends were cut back, 1 base at V and 1 base at J, with 8 bases in the middle.

In this sample, this clonotype turned up many times. The V and J genes are TRBV18 and TRBJ1-5; weak D call: TRBD1 (5 bases). Per germline, CDR1 KGHSH and CDR2 LQKENI. Trimming left V 4 bases short and J 2 bases short, with 15 bases between. The CDR3 spans 16 residues. CDR3 DNA sequence: TGTGCCAGCTCACTTACCGGGGGTACTGGCAATCAGCCCCAGCATTTT. It codes for CASSLTGGTGNQPQHF.

This clonotype was seen many times. The gene calls are TRBV28 and TRBJ2-7; unclear D gene. Trimming left V 4 bases short and J 3 bases short, with 4 bases between. CDR1 is MDHEN and CDR2 is SYDVKM in the germline V gene. CDR3 size: 11 residues. For the CDR3, the DNA is TGTGCCAGCAGTTCTTTCTACGAGCAGTACTTC. Its protein product is CASSSFYEQYF.